Reported below is one T cell receptor (beta chain). Assay: immunoSEQ multiplex PCR; the TCRdb copy retains only in-frame clones and omits some. The profile shows about 110,000 clones, 76% of them singletons. The data were taken from a study of blood T cell repertoires in COVID-19. As for the study in general: Nucleic acid was either cDNA or gDNA, and it came from T cells, B-cell-depleted T cells, or PBMCs.

The J segment lost 2 bases and the V segment lost 1 base, leaving 8 bases of the junction unmatched. CDR1 is SGHTA and CDR2 is FQGNSA in the germline V gene. The CDR3 loop spans 17 amino acids. Sequencing was done on a sample of peripheral blood. The rearrangement joins TRBV7-2 to TRBJ2-3; 8 nucleotides align to TRBD2. This TCR was sampled from an elderly woman with acute or convalescent COVID-19. DNA for the CDR3: TGTGCCAGCAGCTTAGTAGGAGGAGCGGGGGCCACAGATACGCAGTATTTT. Its translation is CASSLVGGAGATDTQYF.